These T cell receptor beta chains were read from a single sample in a study of T cell repertoires in cytomegalovirus infection. One entry per CDR3 protein, called by TCRdb with MiXCR from the reads. The sample shows roughly 500,000 distinct CDR3 sequences, about 17% of them seen only once. Sample: CD8+ T cells from PBMCs. The receptor source for this set is a human donor in good health (CMV status not recorded). Some clones in this sample may be carry-over from other donors' samples. Each CDR3 is given with its conserved first and last residue. Each record gives: V gene, clone size, J gene, D gene, CDR3 protein, CDR3 DNA. The D gene is left open where the match is weak. Clone size, where shown, is once, few, many, or a class for clones that have expanded.

TRBV4-1,many,TRBJ1-1,TRBD1,CASSHVGQGMNTEAFF,TGCGCCAGCAGCCATGTCGGACAGGGGATGAACACTGAAGCTTTCTTT
TRBV6-1,.,TRBJ1-5,.,CASSADRTPYSNQPQHF,TGTGCCAGCAGTGCCGACAGGACACCCTATAGCAATCAGCCCCAGCATTTT
TRBV7-9,few,TRBJ2-7,.,CASSRSGVEQYF,TGTGCCAGCAGCCGGTCAGGGGTCGAGCAGTACTTC
TRBV15,few,TRBJ2-7,.,CATSRVRGASRYEQYF,TGTGCCACCAGCAGAGTCCGAGGGGCTAGCAGGTACGAGCAGTACTTC
TRBV27,.,TRBJ2-7,.,CASGNRDTHSYEQYF,TGTGCCAGCGGGAACCGGGACACGCACTCCTACGAGCAGTACTTC
TRBV5-1,.,TRBJ2-1,.,CASSLERPDEQFF,TGCGCCAGCAGCTTGGAACGCCCGGATGAGCAGTTCTTC
TRBV2,few,TRBJ2-6,.,CASSRTGHTGANVLTF,TGTGCCAGCAGTCGGACGGGGCACACTGGGGCCAACGTCCTGACTTTC
TRBV19,.,TRBJ2-7,.,CAVTEGGSGEQYF,TGTGCTGTCACCGAGGGAGGTAGCGGCGAGCAGTACTTC
TRBV30,.,TRBJ2-7,.,CAWSPGQQYEQYF,TGTGCCTGGAGTCCAGGACAACAATACGAGCAGTACTTC
TRBV27,few,TRBJ2-6,.,CASSRDEGSGANVLTF,TGTGCCAGCAGTCGCGACGAGGGGAGTGGGGCCAACGTCCTGACTTTC
TRBV6-6,few,TRBJ2-3,.,CASSDRDTQGSTDTQYF,TGTGCCAGCAGTGACCGGGACACCCAGGGTAGCACAGATACGCAGTATTTT
TRBV6-5,few,TRBJ2-2,.,CASTVTPESTGELFF,TGTGCCAGCACCGTTACCCCCGAGTCCACCGGGGAGCTGTTTTTT
TRBV7-9,many,TRBJ2-1,.,CASSRGRGQYNEQFF,TGTGCCAGCAGCCGCGGGCGGGGACAGTACAATGAGCAGTTCTTC
TRBV12-3/TRBV12-4,many,TRBJ2-5,.,CASSLASRPETQYF,TGTGCCAGCAGTTTAGCTAGTAGGCCAGAGACCCAGTACTTC
TRBV7-9,many,TRBJ1-1,.,CASSWPDMNTEAFF,TGTGCCAGCAGCTGGCCCGACATGAACACTGAAGCTTTCTTT
TRBV7-9,many,TRBJ1-2,.,CASSTGKGYTF,TGTGCCAGCAGCACCGGAAAGGGCTACACCTTC
TRBV27,.,TRBJ2-1,TRBD1,CASSMDRDPYNEQFF,TGTGCCAGCAGTATGGACAGGGACCCCTACAATGAGCAGTTCTTC